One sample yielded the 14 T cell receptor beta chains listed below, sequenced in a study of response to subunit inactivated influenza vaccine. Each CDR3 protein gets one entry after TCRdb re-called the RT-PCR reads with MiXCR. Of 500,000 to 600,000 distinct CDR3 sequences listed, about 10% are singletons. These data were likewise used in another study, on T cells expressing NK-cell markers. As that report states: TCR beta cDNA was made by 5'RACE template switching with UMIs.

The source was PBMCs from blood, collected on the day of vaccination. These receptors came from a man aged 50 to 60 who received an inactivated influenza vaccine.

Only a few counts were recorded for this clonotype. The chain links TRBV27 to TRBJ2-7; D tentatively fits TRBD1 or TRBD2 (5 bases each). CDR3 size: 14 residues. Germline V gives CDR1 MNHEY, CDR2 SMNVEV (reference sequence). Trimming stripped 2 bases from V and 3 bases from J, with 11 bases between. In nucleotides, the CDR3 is TGTGCCAGCAGTTTACGAGGGGACCGCTACGAGCAGTACTTC. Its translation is CASSLRGDRYEQYF.

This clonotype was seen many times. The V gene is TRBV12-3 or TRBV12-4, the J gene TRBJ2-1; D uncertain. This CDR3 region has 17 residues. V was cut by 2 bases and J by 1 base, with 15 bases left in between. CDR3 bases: TGTGCCAGCAGTTTATATCCCCCGGAGAGATCCTACAATGAGCAGTTCTTC. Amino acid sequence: CASSLYPPERSYNEQFF.

The CDR3 reads CASSARNSPNYGYTF. The DNA for the CDR3 is TGTGCCAGTAGTGCCCGGAACAGTCCTAACTATGGCTACACCTTC. The chain links TRBV19 to TRBJ1-2; no definite D call. Germline assignment: CDR1 LNHDA and CDR2 SQIVND (reference sequence). The CDR3 totals 15 residues. V was shortened by 5 bases and J by 0 bases, with 13 bases between the two germline ends.

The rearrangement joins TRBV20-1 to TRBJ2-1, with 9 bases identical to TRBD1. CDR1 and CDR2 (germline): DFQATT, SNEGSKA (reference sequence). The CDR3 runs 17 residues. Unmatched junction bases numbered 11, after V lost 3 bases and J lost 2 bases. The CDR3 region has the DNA TGCAGTGCTAGTGTCTTCGGACAGGGGACAGCCTACAATGAGCAGTTCTTC. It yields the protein CSASVFGQGTAYNEQFF.

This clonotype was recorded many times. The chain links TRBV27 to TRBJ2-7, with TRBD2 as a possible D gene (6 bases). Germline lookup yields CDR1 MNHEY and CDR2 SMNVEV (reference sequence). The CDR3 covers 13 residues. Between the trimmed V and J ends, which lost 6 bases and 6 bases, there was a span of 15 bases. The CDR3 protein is CASSYSSVGEQYF. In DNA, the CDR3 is TGTGCCAGCAGCTATTCTAGCGTTGGCGAGCAGTACTTC.

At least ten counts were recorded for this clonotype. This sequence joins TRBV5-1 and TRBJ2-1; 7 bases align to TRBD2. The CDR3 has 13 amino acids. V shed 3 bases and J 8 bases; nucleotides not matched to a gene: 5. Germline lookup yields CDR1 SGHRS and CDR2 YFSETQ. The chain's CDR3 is CASSWTSFDEQFF. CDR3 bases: TGCGCCAGCAGCTGGACTAGTTTCGATGAGCAGTTCTTC.

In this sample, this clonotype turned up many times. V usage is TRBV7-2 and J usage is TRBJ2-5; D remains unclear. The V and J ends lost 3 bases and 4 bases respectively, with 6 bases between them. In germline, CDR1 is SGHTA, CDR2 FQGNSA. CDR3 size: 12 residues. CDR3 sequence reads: CASSFHRETQYF. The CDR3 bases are TGTGCCAGCAGCTTTCATAGAGAGACCCAGTACTTC.

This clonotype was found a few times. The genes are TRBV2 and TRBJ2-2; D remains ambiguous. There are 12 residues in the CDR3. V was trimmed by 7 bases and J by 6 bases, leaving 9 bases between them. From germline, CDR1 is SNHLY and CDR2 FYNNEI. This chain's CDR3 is CASKPPAGELFF. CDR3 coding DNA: TGTGCCAGCAAACCCCCGGCCGGGGAGCTGTTTTTT.

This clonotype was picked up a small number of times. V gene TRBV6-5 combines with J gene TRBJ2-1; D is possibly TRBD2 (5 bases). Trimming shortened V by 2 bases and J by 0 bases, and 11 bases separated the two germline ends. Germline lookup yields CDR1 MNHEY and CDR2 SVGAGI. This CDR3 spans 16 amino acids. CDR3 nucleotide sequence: TGTGCCAGCAGTTACATCGCCAGCGGCTCCTACAATGAGCAGTTCTTC. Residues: CASSYIASGSYNEQFF.

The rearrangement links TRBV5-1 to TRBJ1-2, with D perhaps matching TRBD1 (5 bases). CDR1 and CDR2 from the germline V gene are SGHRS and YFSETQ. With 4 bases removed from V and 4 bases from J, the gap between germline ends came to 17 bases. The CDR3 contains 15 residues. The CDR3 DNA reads TGCGCCAGCAGCCCGGGAAGTGGGGGTGGCTATGGCTACACCTTC. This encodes CASSPGSGGGYGYTF.

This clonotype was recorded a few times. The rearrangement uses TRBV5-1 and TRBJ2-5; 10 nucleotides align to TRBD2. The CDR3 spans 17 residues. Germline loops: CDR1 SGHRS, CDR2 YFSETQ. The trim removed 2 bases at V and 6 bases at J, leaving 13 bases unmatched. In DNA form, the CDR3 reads TGCGCCAGCAGCTTTGGACTAGCGGCCATCAACTTGAAGACCCAGTACTTC. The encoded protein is CASSFGLAAINLKTQYF.

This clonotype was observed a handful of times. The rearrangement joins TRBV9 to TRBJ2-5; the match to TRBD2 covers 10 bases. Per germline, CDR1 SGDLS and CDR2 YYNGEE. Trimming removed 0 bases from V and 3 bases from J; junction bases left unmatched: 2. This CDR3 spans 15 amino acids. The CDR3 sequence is CASSVASGGKETQYF. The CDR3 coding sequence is TGTGCCAGCAGCGTAGCTAGCGGGGGTAAAGAGACCCAGTACTTC.

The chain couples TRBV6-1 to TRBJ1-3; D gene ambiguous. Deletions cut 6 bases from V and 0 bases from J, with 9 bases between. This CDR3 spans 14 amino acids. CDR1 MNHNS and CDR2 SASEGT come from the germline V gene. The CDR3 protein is CASRAGSSGNTIYF. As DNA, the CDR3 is TGTGCCAGCAGGGCAGGCAGCTCTGGAAACACCATATATTTT.

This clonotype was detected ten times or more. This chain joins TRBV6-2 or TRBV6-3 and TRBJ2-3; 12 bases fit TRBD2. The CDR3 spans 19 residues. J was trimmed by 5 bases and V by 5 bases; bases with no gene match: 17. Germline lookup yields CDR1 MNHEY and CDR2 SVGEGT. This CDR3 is CASSRSPLLAGGRRDTQYF. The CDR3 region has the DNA TGTGCCAGCAGTCGTTCCCCGTTGCTAGCGGGGGGGCGGAGAGATACGCAGTATTTT.